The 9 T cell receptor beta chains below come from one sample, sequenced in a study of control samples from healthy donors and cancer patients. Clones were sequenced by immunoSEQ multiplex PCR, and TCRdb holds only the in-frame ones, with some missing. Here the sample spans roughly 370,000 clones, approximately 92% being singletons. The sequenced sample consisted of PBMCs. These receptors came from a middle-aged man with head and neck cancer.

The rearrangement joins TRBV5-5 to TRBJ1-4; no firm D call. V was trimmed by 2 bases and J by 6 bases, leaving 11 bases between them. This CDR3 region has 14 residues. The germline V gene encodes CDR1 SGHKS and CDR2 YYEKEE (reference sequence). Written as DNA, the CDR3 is TGTGCCAGCAGCTTCCGGGCCCCAGATGAAAAACTGTTTTTT. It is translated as CASSFRAPDEKLFF.

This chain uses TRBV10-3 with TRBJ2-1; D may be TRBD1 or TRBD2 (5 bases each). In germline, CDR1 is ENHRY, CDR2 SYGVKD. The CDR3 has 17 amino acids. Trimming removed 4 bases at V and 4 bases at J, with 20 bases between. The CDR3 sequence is CAISGLQRGGPYNEQFF. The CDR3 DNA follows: TGTGCCATCAGTGGACTACAACGGGGCGGCCCGTACAATGAGCAGTTCTTC.

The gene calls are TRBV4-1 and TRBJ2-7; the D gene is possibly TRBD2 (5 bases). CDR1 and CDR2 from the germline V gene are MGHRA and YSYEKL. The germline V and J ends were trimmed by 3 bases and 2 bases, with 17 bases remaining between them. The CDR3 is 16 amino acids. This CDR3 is CASSHRYGEDTYEQYF. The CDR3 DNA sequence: TGCGCCAGCAGCCATCGGTACGGGGAAGACACCTACGAGCAGTACTTC.

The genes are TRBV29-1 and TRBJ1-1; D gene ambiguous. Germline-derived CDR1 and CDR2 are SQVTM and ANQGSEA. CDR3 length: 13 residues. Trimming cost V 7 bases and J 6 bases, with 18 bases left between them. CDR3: CSGNQLAVAEAFF. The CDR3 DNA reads TGCAGCGGAAATCAGCTCGCGGTGGCTGAAGCTTTCTTT.

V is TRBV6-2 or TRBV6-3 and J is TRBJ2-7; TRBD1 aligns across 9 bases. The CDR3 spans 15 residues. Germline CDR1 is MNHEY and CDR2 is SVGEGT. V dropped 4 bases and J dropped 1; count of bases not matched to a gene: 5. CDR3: CASSSLDRGSYEQYF. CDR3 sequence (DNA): TGTGCCAGCAGTTCGTTAGACAGGGGGTCCTACGAGCAGTACTTC.

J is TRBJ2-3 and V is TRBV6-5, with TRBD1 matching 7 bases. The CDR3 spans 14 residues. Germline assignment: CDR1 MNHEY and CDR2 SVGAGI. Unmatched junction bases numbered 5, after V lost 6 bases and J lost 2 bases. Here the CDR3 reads CASRQGIYTDTQYF. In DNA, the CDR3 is TGTGCCAGCAGACAGGGGATCTACACAGATACGCAGTATTTT.

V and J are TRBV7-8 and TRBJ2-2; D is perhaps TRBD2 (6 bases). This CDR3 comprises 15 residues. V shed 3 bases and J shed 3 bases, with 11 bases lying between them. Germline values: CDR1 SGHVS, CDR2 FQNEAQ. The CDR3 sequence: CASSLRRGDTGELFF. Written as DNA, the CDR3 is TGTGCCAGCAGCTTGCGGCGGGGAGACACCGGGGAGCTGTTTTTT.

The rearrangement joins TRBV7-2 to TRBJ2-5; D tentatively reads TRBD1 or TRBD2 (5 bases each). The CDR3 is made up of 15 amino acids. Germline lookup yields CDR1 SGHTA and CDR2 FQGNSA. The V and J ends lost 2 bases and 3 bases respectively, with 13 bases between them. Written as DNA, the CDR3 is TGTGCCAGCAGCTTACGAGGGACGGGTAAAGAGACCCAGTACTTC. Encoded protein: CASSLRGTGKETQYF.

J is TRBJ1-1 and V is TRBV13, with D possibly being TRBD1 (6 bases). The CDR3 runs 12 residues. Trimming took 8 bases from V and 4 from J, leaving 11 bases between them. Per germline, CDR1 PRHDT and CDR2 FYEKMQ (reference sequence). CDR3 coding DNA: TGTGCCAGCGGGGGGGCGCGCACTGAAGCTTTCTTT. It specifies CASGGARTEAFF.